This T cell receptor (beta chain) was profiled in a study of response to subunit inactivated influenza vaccine. Deletions cut 8 bases from V and 2 bases from J, with 7 bases between. This CDR3 has 13 amino acids. This clonotype has more than one count but fewer than ten. TCRdb reprocessed the RT-PCR reads with MiXCR, giving one entry per CDR3 protein. The repertoire holds just under 550,000 distinct CDR3 sequences, 20% to 25% seen once, with 2.5% to 3% in the top ten. A further study also used this sample, focusing on T cells expressing NK-cell markers. As that study records: 5'RACE template switching with UMIs generated TCR beta cDNA. Repertoire data for TCR beta were derived from sorted T cells (CD3+CD56+NKG2C+, CD3+CD56+NKG2C- and CD3+CD56-NKG2C+).

The receptor was derived from a man aged 45 to 65 who received an inactivated influenza vaccine. This material consisted of CD4+ T cells sorted from PBMCs, taken roughly 12 days after vaccination. V is TRBV12-3 or TRBV12-4 and J is TRBJ2-6; D gene uncertain. CDR3 nucleotide sequence: TGTGCCAGCTATGGGGCTGGGGCCAACGTCCTGACTTTC. The encoded protein is CASYGAGANVLTF.